The entry that follows covers one T cell receptor beta chain sequence. The data were taken from a study of blood T cell repertoires in COVID-19. Study overall: Donors in Cohort 3 who had recovered were those with two negative PCRs, healthcare professional clearance, or resolution of their symptoms. COVID-19 samples, acute and convalescent, were from the United States, Italy and Spain. PBMCs, B-cell-depleted T cells, or T cells were the source of the cDNA or gDNA that made up the material.

Assay used: immunoSEQ multiplex PCR; TCRdb lists only in-frame clones, some missing. Of 250,000 to 300,000 clones in the sample, 85% to 90% were seen once. Membership in each cohort depended on participant-reported clinical history. CDR1 and CDR2 (germline): LNHDA, SQIVND (reference sequence). The CDR3 loop spans 17 amino acids. The ends lost 8 bases at V and 1 base at J; junction bases unmatched: 12. The sequence came from a woman aged 55-70 years in a cohort exposed to, infected with or recovered from COVID-19 (not recorded which). The V and J genes are TRBV19 and TRBJ2-1, with 9 positions matching TRBD1. The sample taken for sequencing was PBMCs or T cells enriched from blood (not recorded which). CDR3 sequence reads: CASRKQGAVPSYNEQFF. In nucleotides, the CDR3 is TGTGCCAGTCGAAAACAGGGGGCCGTACCTTCCTACAATGAGCAGTTCTTC.